Presented here are 25 T cell receptor beta chains from one specimen sequenced in a study of shared clonotypes between healthy human individuals (dated by TCRdb to about 2020). Library generation was performed with the immunoSEQ multiplex PCR assay. This immuneACCESS table, as held by TCRdb, lists in-frame sequences with V and J called but not all clones. Of the missing ones, under half trace to an unresolved V gene in checked studies; the others have no known cause. The sample records fewer than 2.5 million clones, over 85% of which are singletons. The biggest ten clones account for about 0.34% of the sample. Specimen: naive CD4+ T cells from PBMCs. What this sample's cell subset or site label stands for: CD45RA+ positively selected. Source of these receptors: a man younger than 35 in good health. Some clones in this sample may be carry-over from other donors' samples.

The chain has TRBV7-2 and TRBJ1-5; possible D gene TRBD1, 5 bases. Between the trimmed V and J ends, which lost 2 bases and 5 bases, there was a span of 10 bases. This CDR3 has 14 residues. Germline values: CDR1 SGHTA, CDR2 FQGNSA. Here the CDR3 reads CASSLSWGDQPQHF. The CDR3 region has the DNA TGTGCCAGCAGCTTATCCTGGGGCGATCAGCCCCAGCATTTT.

Concerning this clone itself: This sample includes further DNA sequences coding for the same CDR3. V and J are TRBV6-6 and TRBJ1-2, with TRBD1 identical over 8 bases. CDR1 and CDR2 from the germline V gene are MNHNY and SVGAGI (reference sequence). The CDR3 consists of 13 residues. The J segment lost 3 bases and the V segment lost 5 bases, leaving 2 bases of the junction unmatched. CDR3 sequence reads: CASSPTGDYGYTF. CDR3 nucleotide sequence: TGTGCCAGCAGTCCGACAGGGGACTATGGCTACACCTTC.

The genes are TRBV27 and TRBJ2-7; TRBD1 aligns across 8 bases. The CDR3 totals 15 residues. The V gene's germline CDR1 is MNHEY and CDR2 SMNVEV (reference sequence). V shed 1 base, J shed 5 bases, and the junction held 7 bases outside the gene matches. The CDR3 reads CASSLLGDRTHEQYF. CDR3 DNA sequence: TGTGCCAGCAGTTTATTAGGGGACAGGACCCACGAGCAGTACTTC.

This chain uses TRBV28 with TRBJ1-5; D is undetermined. Germline values: CDR1 MDHEN, CDR2 SYDVKM. This CDR3 is 15 amino acids long. The V and J ends lost 3 bases and 4 bases respectively, with 13 bases between them. The CDR3 sequence is CASSFGSFPNQPQHF. The CDR3 DNA follows: TGTGCCAGCAGTTTTGGGTCTTTTCCTAATCAGCCCCAGCATTTT.

This chain connects TRBV28 to TRBJ2-1, with a weak D call TRBD1 (6 bases). This CDR3 region has 16 residues. V was trimmed by 5 bases and J by 1 base, leaving 15 bases between them. CDR1 and CDR2 from the germline V gene are MDHEN and SYDVKM. CDR3 DNA: TGTGCCAGCAGTCTCTGGGGGCAGGGATCCTACAATGAGCAGTTCTTC. This gives the protein CASSLWGQGSYNEQFF.

The chain combines TRBV9 with TRBJ1-2; 10 nucleotides agree with TRBD1. From germline, CDR1 is SGDLS and CDR2 YYNGEE. After removal of 10 bases from V and 3 bases from J, the junction contained 9 bases not matched to a gene. The CDR3 length is 14 residues. DNA for the CDR3: TGTGCCTCGGGTCCAGGGACAGGGGACTATGGCTACACCTTC. Its protein product is CASGPGTGDYGYTF.

With respect to this clone: Other DNA sequences of this sample code for an identical CDR3. This chain uses TRBV9 with TRBJ1-4; D possibly corresponds to TRBD1 (6 bases). Germline CDR1 reads SGDLS; CDR2 reads YYNGEE. There are 14 residues in the CDR3. V lost 0 bases to trimming and J lost 8 bases, with 11 bases between them. This CDR3 reads CASSVGGGREKLFF. The DNA for the CDR3 is TGTGCCAGCAGCGTAGGAGGGGGAAGGGAAAAACTGTTTTTT.

This chain connects TRBV19 to TRBJ1-3; unclear D gene. The CDR3 has 16 amino acids. Trimming left V 5 bases short and J 0 bases short, with 14 bases between. The V gene's germline CDR1 is LNHDA and CDR2 SQIVND (reference sequence). The CDR3 here is CASSLQTASSGNTIYF. The CDR3 region has the DNA TGTGCCAGTAGTCTTCAGACGGCCAGCTCTGGAAACACCATATATTTT.

This chain links TRBV27 with TRBJ2-7; 8 positions match TRBD2. V trimming: 10 bases; J trimming: 7 bases; junction bases outside the gene matches: 18. CDR1 MNHEY and CDR2 SMNVEV come from the germline V gene (reference sequence). The length of the CDR3 is 15 residues. Here the CDR3 DNA reads TGTGCCACCTCGACGGCGGCAGCGGGAGACCGGGAGCAGTACTTC. Protein: CATSTAAAGDREQYF.

J is TRBJ2-7 and V is TRBV5-6, with TRBD2 matching 11 bases. Germline V lookup: CDR1 SGHDT, CDR2 YYEEEE. V shed 4 bases and J 1 base; nucleotides not matched to a gene: 13. The CDR3 length is 18 residues. CDR3 nucleotide sequence: TGTGCCAGCAGCCCCCCAACTAGCGGGAGCCCCATGTCCTACGAGCAGTACTTC. It codes for CASSPPTSGSPMSYEQYF.

CDR3 bases: TGTGCCAGTGTCGCTGGGCCAGGTCGCTCTGGAAACACCATATATTTT. Its translation: CASVAGPGRSGNTIYF. This sequence joins TRBV19 and TRBJ1-3; the D is unclear. The germline V gene has CDR1 LNHDA and CDR2 SQIVND (reference sequence). The CDR3 is 16 residues long. With 8 bases removed from V and 0 bases from J, the gap between germline ends came to 17 bases.

V gene TRBV11-2 combines with J gene TRBJ2-7, with TRBD2 matching over 9 bases. The CDR3 runs 13 residues. Trimming at V came to 7 bases and at J to 7 bases, leaving 8 bases not matched to a gene. Germline CDR1 and CDR2: SGHAT and FQNNGV. CDR3 nucleotide sequence: TGTGCCAGCACCCTCGGGCGGGAGGGGGAGCAGTACTTC. This encodes CASTLGREGEQYF.

V gene TRBV9 combines with J gene TRBJ2-1, with TRBD2 identical over 8 bases. This CDR3 spans 14 amino acids. In germline, CDR1 is SGDLS, CDR2 YYNGEE. Germline trimming cut 0 bases from V and 8 bases from J; bases unmatched to any gene: 4. The CDR3 DNA reads TGTGCCAGCAGCGTAGATCCCGGGGGGGATGAGCAGTTCTTC. Translating gives CASSVDPGGDEQFF.

This chain uses TRBV18 with TRBJ2-1; the match to TRBD1 covers 7 bases. CDR1 and CDR2 from the germline V gene are KGHSH and LQKENI. This CDR3 spans 18 amino acids. Trimming cost V 4 bases and J 6 bases; bases outside gene matches: 18. As DNA, the CDR3 is TGTGCCAGCTCACTACAAGCACTTCGGAGGACAGGACTCAATGAGCAGTTCTTC. Amino acid sequence: CASSLQALRRTGLNEQFF.

A single count supports this clone. The rearrangement uses TRBV11-2 and TRBJ1-1; possibly TRBD1 for D (5 bases). V was shortened by 2 bases and J by 5 bases, with 12 bases between the two germline ends. CDR1 is SGHAT, CDR2 FQNNGV, per germline. This CDR3 has 14 residues. The CDR3 DNA reads as TGTGCCAGCAGCTTACAGGGAACGCAAACTGAAGCTTTCTTT. It codes for CASSLQGTQTEAFF.

The J gene is TRBJ2-5, the V gene TRBV9; D might be TRBD1 or TRBD2, each matching 5 bases. The CDR3 totals 15 residues. V was cut by 0 bases and J by 3 bases, with 12 bases left in between. Germline V gene lookup returns CDR1 SGDLS and CDR2 YYNGEE. CDR3 sequence reads: CASSVAGSGEETQYF. The CDR3 nucleotides read TGTGCCAGCAGCGTAGCAGGGAGTGGGGAAGAGACCCAGTACTTC.

The gene calls are TRBV28 and TRBJ2-1, with TRBD1 matching over 7 bases. This CDR3 has 12 residues. The V segment lost 7 bases and the J segment 10 bases; nucleotides outside the gene matches: 7. Germline-derived CDR1 and CDR2 are MDHEN and SYDVKM. CDR3: CASTDRKREQFF. The CDR3 DNA is TGTGCCAGCACGGACAGGAAACGGGAGCAGTTCTTC.

This chain connects TRBV2 to TRBJ2-5; 12 nucleotides align to TRBD2. V lost 6 bases, J lost 7 bases, and 18 bases stayed unmatched. Germline V gene data show CDR1 as SNHLY and CDR2 as FYNNEI. This CDR3 is built from 18 residues. The CDR3 DNA reads as TGTGCCAGCAGCCCCACGGTGGCTAGCGGGAGGGCCCGGGGGACCCAGTACTTC. This codes for CASSPTVASGRARGTQYF. Drawing the rest from reference TRBV2 and TRBJ2-5, the complete variable domain is EPEVTQTPSHQVTQMGQEVILRCVPISNHLYFYWYRQILGQKVEFLVSFYNNEISEKSEIFDDQFSVERPDGSNFTLKIRSTKLEDSAMYFCASSPTVASGRARGTQYFGPGTRLLVL.

This rearrangement joins TRBV4-2 to TRBJ1-1; no definite D call. Germline assignment: CDR1 LGHNA and CDR2 YNFKEQ. V lost 0 bases, J lost 2 bases, and 4 bases lay in between. This CDR3 has 13 residues. The CDR3 coding sequence is TGTGCCAGCAGCCAAGACACCAACACTGAAGCTTTCTTT. This translates into CASSQDTNTEAFF.

The chain carries TRBV29-1 and TRBJ2-7; 9 nucleotides match TRBD1. V lost 4 bases, J lost 4 bases, and 8 bases stayed unmatched. The CDR3 consists of 14 residues. Germline assignment: CDR1 SQVTM and CDR2 ANQGSEA. In DNA form, the CDR3 reads TGCAGCGTTGGTAACAGGGGGCTACCGTACGAGCAGTACTTC. Protein sequence: CSVGNRGLPYEQYF.

This clone was recorded once. The gene calls are TRBV5-4 and TRBJ2-7, with D tentatively TRBD1 (6 bases). From germline, CDR1 is SGHNT and CDR2 YYREEE (reference sequence). This CDR3 is built from 15 residues. V was shortened by 1 base and J by 0 bases, with 11 bases between the two germline ends. The CDR3: CASSLRQVSSYEQYF. The CDR3 DNA is TGTGCCAGCAGCTTGAGACAGGTGAGCTCCTACGAGCAGTACTTC.

The chain uses TRBV5-1 and TRBJ2-5, with TRBD1 matching over 7 bases. The junction had 7 bases not matched to a gene; V was cut back by 0 bases and J by 5 bases. This CDR3 spans 15 amino acids. Germline assignment: CDR1 SGHRS and CDR2 YFSETQ. CDR3 sequence: CASSLAQGLLETQYF. As DNA, the CDR3 is TGCGCCAGCAGCTTGGCACAGGGGCTATTGGAGACCCAGTACTTC.

The table lists this clone with a few counts. Other DNA sequences from this sample encode an identical CDR3 as well. V is TRBV5-1 and J is TRBJ2-5; D is unresolved. V shed 2 bases and J shed 0 bases, with 2 bases lying between them. This CDR3 region has 12 residues. The germline CDR1 and CDR2 sequences are SGHRS and YFSETQ. The CDR3 spells CASSFYQETQYF. Written as DNA, the CDR3 is TGCGCCAGCAGCTTTTACCAAGAGACCCAGTACTTC.

The chain employs TRBV18 and TRBJ1-3; 7 bases align to TRBD1. J was trimmed by 0 bases and V by 3 bases; bases with no gene match: 8. The CDR3 runs to 17 residues. In germline, CDR1 is KGHSH, CDR2 LQKENI. The DNA of the CDR3 is TGTGCCAGCTCACCCGCACAGGGGCAGAGCTCTGGAAACACCATATATTTT. This codes for CASSPAQGQSSGNTIYF.

The gene calls are TRBV27 and TRBJ2-3; tentatively, D is TRBD1 (6 bases). CDR3 length: 14 residues. V lost 3 bases and J 2 bases, leaving 9 bases between the germline ends. The germline V gene has CDR1 MNHEY and CDR2 SMNVEV (reference sequence). CDR3 residues: CASSFKGDTDTQYF. The CDR3 DNA is TGTGCCAGCAGTTTTAAGGGGGACACAGATACGCAGTATTTT.